This is a list of T cell receptor beta chains from one sample in a study of blood T cell repertoires in COVID-19. The protocol was immunoSEQ multiplex PCR, while the TCRdb copy is restricted to in-frame clones and leaves out a portion. The repertoire holds about 45,000 clones, with 70% to 90% as singletons. Sequenced sample: peripheral blood. The receptors come from a human donor in a cohort sampled during active COVID-19. Each CDR3 is given without its conserved first and last residue. Each record gives: V gene, clone size, J gene, CDR3 protein. A clone size is listed for some rows: how often the clone was seen (once, few, many), or a class if it is expanded.

V: TRBV5-1
size: -
J: TRBJ1-5
CDR3: ASSLDGYSNQPQH

V: TRBV5-4
size: -
J: TRBJ2-7
CDR3: ASSSRTGNEQY

V: TRBV5-5
size: -
J: TRBJ2-3
CDR3: ASSFAGVDTQY

V: TRBV9
size: -
J: TRBJ1-2
CDR3: ASSVAPQGRGYT

V: TRBV30
size: -
J: TRBJ2-7
CDR3: AWTSTSGGVSSYEQY

V: TRBV25-1
size: -
J: TRBJ2-5
CDR3: ASSEPVGLGETQY

V: TRBV7-2
size: -
J: TRBJ1-6
CDR3: ASSPDGQLNSPLH

V: TRBV29-1
size: -
J: TRBJ1-4
CDR3: SVRRGSNEKLF

V: TRBV19
size: -
J: TRBJ1-5
CDR3: ASSIRTVNQPQH

V: TRBV19
size: -
J: TRBJ1-5
CDR3: ASSDRGPYSNQPQH

V: TRBV7-9
size: -
J: TRBJ2-7
CDR3: AGSTSSYEQY

V: TRBV12-3/TRBV12-4
size: -
J: TRBJ2-5
CDR3: ASSRLVQETQY

V: TRBV7-9
size: -
J: TRBJ2-5
CDR3: ASSLGRGYQETQY

V: TRBV19
size: -
J: TRBJ2-5
CDR3: ASGLAETQY

V: TRBV25-1
size: -
J: TRBJ2-1
CDR3: ASSVTGTGSAGQF

V: TRBV18
size: -
J: TRBJ2-3
CDR3: ASSPGRGVTDTQY

V: TRBV6-5
size: -
J: TRBJ1-6
CDR3: ASSYLPGQGASPLH

V: TRBV19
size: -
J: TRBJ2-5
CDR3: ASSMIRGPQETQY

V: TRBV21-1
size: -
J: TRBJ2-5
CDR3: ASTEHLGETQY

V: TRBV27
size: once
J: TRBJ2-3
CDR3: ASSFTGTDTQY

V: TRBV9
size: -
J: TRBJ2-1
CDR3: ASSPGTVSYNEQF

V: TRBV9
size: -
J: TRBJ2-3
CDR3: ASSVAGDPTDTQY

V: TRBV18
size: -
J: TRBJ1-2
CDR3: ASSPTGGDYGYT

V: TRBV6-5
size: -
J: TRBJ2-7
CDR3: ASSPGQLLEQY

V: TRBV29-1
size: -
J: TRBJ2-5
CDR3: SGRQGGVMGTQY

V: TRBV11-3
size: -
J: TRBJ1-1
CDR3: ASSLVVNTEAF

V: TRBV5-4
size: -
J: TRBJ2-5
CDR3: ASSPSSGETQY

V: TRBV3-1/TRBV3-2
size: -
J: TRBJ1-1
CDR3: ASSQPYRGIRRMNTEAF

V: TRBV29-1
size: -
J: TRBJ2-1
CDR3: SVDLAGGNEQF

V: TRBV11-3
size: once
J: TRBJ1-3
CDR3: ASSSGQGRGNTIY

V: TRBV29-1
size: -
J: TRBJ1-2
CDR3: SVEAGNGYT

V: TRBV6-5
size: -
J: TRBJ1-1
CDR3: ASSPQGRKAEAF

V: TRBV24-1
size: -
J: TRBJ2-2
CDR3: ATSDSTGYGELF

V: TRBV5-1
size: -
J: TRBJ1-2
CDR3: ASSPGQGGTNGYT

V: TRBV7-8
size: -
J: TRBJ1-4
CDR3: ASSLADMYPEKLF

V: TRBV14
size: once
J: TRBJ1-6
CDR3: ASSPIQGRAYNSPLH

V: TRBV13
size: -
J: TRBJ2-5
CDR3: ASSPQGGQETQY

V: TRBV10-3
size: few
J: TRBJ1-5
CDR3: AITEDSNQPQH

V: TRBV7-2
size: -
J: TRBJ2-7
CDR3: ASSSRLAGTEQY

V: TRBV5-4
size: -
J: TRBJ2-1
CDR3: ASSLERGGGGAEQF

V: TRBV13
size: -
J: TRBJ2-7
CDR3: ASSPQDRSSYEQY

V: TRBV6-8
size: -
J: TRBJ2-7
CDR3: ASSYSQIRGRSHEQY

V: TRBV6-1
size: -
J: TRBJ2-5
CDR3: ASSESRGRETQY

V: TRBV7-9
size: few
J: TRBJ2-7
CDR3: ASSLSGYEQY